The 2 T cell receptor beta chains below all came from one sample that was sequenced in a study of blood T cells in healthy people across ages. Next came a second PCR, run for roughly 6 to 11 cycles, which used a sample-barcoded 5' primer along with a J-beta primer mix. TCRdb called the 5' RACE reads again in MiXCR, with one record for every CDR3 protein. The sample carries 550,000 to 800,000 distinct CDR3 sequences, around 20% recorded once. The sequenced material came from blood. These receptors all come from a man between 65 and 85 years old in good health.

About this clonotype itself: One end of the junction fails to match germline, which may point to a read error. The gene calls are TRBV29-1 and TRBJ2-4; D is possibly TRBD2 (5 bases). The CDR3 loop spans 12 amino acids. Per germline, CDR1 SQVTM and CDR2 ANQGSEA. CDR3 nucleotide sequence: TGCAGCGTTGGTCTAGCCAAAAACATTCGGTACTTC. Protein sequence: CSVGLAKNIRYF.

The genes are TRBV5-5 and TRBJ2-7; D call uncertain. With 0 bases removed from V and 0 bases from J, the gap between germline ends came to 7 bases. Germline V CDR1 and CDR2: SGHKS, YYEKEE (reference sequence). CDR3 size: 14 residues. The chain's CDR3 is CASSLETASYEQYF. The CDR3 DNA is TGTGCCAGCAGCTTGGAGACGGCCTCCTACGAGCAGTACTTC.